This T cell receptor beta chain was documented in a study of cytomegalovirus exposure and HLA in healthy donors. This CDR3 has 17 amino acids. CDR1 is LGHNA and CDR2 is YSLEER in the germline V gene. Trimming removed 3 bases from V and 2 bases from J; junction bases left unmatched: 6. PCR employed 60 Vbeta and 13 Jbeta primers. Only in-frame clones appear in the TCRdb table, and some are missing; sequencing was by immunoSEQ multiplex PCR. The table includes about 160,000 clones, approximately 84% detected once. Sequencing was carried out using PBMCs. The receptor comes from a man aged 50 to 60 in good health and CMV-seropositive. The chain carries TRBV4-3 and TRBJ2-2, with TRBD2 identical over 10 bases. The chain's CDR3 is CASSQEREGLNTGELFF. CDR3 DNA: TGCGCCAGCAGCCAGGAGCGGGAGGGCCTAAACACCGGGGAGCTGTTTTTT.